This record covers a single TCR beta chain. The data were taken from a study of identical twins. TCRdb processed the 5' RACE reads anew with MiXCR; each CDR3 protein has one entry. The profile shows approximately 700,000 distinct CDR3 sequences, 18% of them singletons. The CDR3 is made up of 16 amino acids. Trimming took off 4 bases at V and 6 bases at J, with 21 bases between the two ends. This same sample was also part of a study on T cells expressing NK-cell markers. That paper states: Several experiments confined sorting to alpha-beta TCR T cells with an anti-gamma-delta TCR antibody.

The gene calls are TRBV12-3 or TRBV12-4 and TRBJ1-2; possible D gene TRBD1, 5 bases. Sequences were obtained from PBMCs. This TCR was sampled from a woman aged 18-30 years in good health. CDR3 in DNA: TGTGCCAGCAGTTGGAGGGGCCGCCAAAGGATAGATGGCTACACCTTC. Its translation: CASSWRGRQRIDGYTF.